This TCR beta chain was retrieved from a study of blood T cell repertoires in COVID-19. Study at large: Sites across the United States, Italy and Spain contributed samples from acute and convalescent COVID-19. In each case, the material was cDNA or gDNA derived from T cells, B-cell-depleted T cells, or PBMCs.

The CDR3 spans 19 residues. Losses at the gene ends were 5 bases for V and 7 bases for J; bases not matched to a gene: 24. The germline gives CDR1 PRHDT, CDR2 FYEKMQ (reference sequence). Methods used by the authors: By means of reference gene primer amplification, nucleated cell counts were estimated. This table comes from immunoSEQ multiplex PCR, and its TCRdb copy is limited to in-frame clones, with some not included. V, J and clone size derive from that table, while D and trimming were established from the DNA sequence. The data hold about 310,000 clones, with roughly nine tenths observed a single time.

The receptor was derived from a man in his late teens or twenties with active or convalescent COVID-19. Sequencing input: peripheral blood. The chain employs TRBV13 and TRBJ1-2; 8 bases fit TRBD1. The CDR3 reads CASSRKGQGDSRGGFGYTF. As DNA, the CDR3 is TGTGCCAGCAGCCGAAAAGGACAGGGAGACTCCAGGGGAGGATTTGGCTACACCTTC.